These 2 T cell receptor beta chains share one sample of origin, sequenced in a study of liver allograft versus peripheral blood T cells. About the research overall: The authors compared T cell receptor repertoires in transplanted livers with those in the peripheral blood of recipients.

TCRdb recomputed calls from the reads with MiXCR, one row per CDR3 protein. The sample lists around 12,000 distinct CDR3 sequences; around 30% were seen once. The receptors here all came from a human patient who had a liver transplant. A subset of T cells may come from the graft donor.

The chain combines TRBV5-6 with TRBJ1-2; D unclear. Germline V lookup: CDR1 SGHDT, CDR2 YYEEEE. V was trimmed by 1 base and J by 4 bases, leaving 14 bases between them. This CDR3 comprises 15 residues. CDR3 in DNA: TGTGCCAGCAGCTTGTCCGGGAACGTGCCCTATGGCTACACCTTC. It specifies CASSLSGNVPYGYTF. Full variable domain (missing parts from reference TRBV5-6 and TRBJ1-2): DAGVTQSPTHLIKTRGQQVTLRCSPKSGHDTVSWYQQALGQGPQFIFQYYEEEERQRGNFPDRFSGHQFPNYSSELNVNALLLGDSALYLCASSLSGNVPYGYTFGSGTRLTVV.

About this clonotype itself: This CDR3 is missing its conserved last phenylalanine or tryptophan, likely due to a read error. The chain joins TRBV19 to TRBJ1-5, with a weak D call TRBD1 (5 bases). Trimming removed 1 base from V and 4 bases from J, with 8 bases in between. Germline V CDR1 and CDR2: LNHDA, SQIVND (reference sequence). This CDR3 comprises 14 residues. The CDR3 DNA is TGTGCCAGTAGTATAGCGGGGGGGAATCAGCCCCAGCATTCT. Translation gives CASSIAGGNQPQHS.